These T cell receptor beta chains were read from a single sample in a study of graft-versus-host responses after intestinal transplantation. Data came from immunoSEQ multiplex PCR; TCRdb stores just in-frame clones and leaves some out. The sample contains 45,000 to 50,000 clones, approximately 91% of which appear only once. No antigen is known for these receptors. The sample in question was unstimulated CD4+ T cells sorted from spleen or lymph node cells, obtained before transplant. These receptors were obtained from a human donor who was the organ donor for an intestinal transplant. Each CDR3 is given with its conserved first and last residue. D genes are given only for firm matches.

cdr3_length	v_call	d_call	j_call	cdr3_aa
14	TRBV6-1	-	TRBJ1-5	CASSEALSNQPQHF
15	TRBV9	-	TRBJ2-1	CASSVAGWTYNEQFF
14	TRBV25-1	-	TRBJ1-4	CASSGAGTNEKLFF
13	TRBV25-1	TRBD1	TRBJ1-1	CASSVPGGTEAFF
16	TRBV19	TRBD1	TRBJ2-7	CASSNPAGQGAYEQYF
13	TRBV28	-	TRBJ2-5	CASSPSDKETQYF
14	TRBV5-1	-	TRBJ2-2	CASSLVGTTGELFF
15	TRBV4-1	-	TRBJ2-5	CASSPGGREQETQYF
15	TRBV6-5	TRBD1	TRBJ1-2	CASSLSTGGNYGYAF
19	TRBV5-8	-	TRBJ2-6	CASSFPVPPLSSGANVLTF
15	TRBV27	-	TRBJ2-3	CASSLPSGGTDTQYF
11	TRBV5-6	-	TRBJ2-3	CASSSTDTQYF
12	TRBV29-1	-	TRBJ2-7	CSVYQGRYEQYF
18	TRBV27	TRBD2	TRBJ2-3	CASSNPSLAGRETDTQYF
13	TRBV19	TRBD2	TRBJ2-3	CASSPRTSKVLYF
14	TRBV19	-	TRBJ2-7	CASSKVRGSYEQYF
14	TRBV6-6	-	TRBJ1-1	CASSYSDLNTEAFF